These 7 T cell receptor beta chains were all obtained from the same sample, sequenced in a study of blood T cells in healthy people across ages. Primed by a sample-barcoded 5' primer and a J-beta primer mix, a second PCR proceeded for roughly 7 to 11 cycles. TCRdb re-called the 5' RACE reads with MiXCR, one entry per CDR3 protein. The sample consists of roughly 650,000 distinct CDR3 sequences, roughly 30% of them appearing once. What was sequenced was blood. The receptors were gathered from a woman of 80 years or more in good health.

This chain joins TRBV7-9 and TRBJ1-1, with a tentative D call TRBD1 (5 bases). This CDR3 is built from 12 residues. Germline values: CDR1 SEHNR, CDR2 FQNEAQ (reference sequence). V lost 7 bases to trimming and J lost 6 bases, with 12 bases between them. CDR3 bases: TGTGCCAGCATGGGGGGAAAGGCTGAAGCTTTCTTT. Translation: CASMGGKAEAFF.

This clonotype was found many times. The rearrangement joins TRBV4-1 to TRBJ2-5; TRBD1 matches 9 bases. V gave up 3 bases and J gave up 4 bases; unmatched junction bases: 3. Germline assignment: CDR1 MGHRA and CDR2 YSYEKL. The CDR3 has 14 residues. The CDR3 nucleotides read TGCGCCAGCAGCCACCACAGGGGGCGAGAGACCCAGTACTTC. It yields the protein CASSHHRGRETQYF.

Many counts were recorded for this clonotype. This rearrangement joins TRBV6-2 or TRBV6-3 to TRBJ1-5; 8 nucleotides align to TRBD1. Trimming at V came to 6 bases and at J to 0 bases, leaving 10 bases not matched to a gene. Germline V lookup: CDR1 MNHEY, CDR2 SVGEGT. The CDR3 is 17 amino acids. The CDR3 here is CASSLGTGPYSNQPQHF. CDR3 bases: TGTGCCAGCAGCCTCGGGACAGGCCCTTATAGCAATCAGCCCCAGCATTTT.

This clonotype has at least ten counts. V is TRBV20-1 and J is TRBJ2-1, with 11 positions matching TRBD2. CDR1 DFQATT and CDR2 SNEGSKA come from the germline V gene (reference sequence). The CDR3 loop spans 18 amino acids. With 3 bases clipped from V and 3 bases from J, the junction kept 13 bases outside the gene matches. CDR3 coding DNA: TGCAGTGCTAGTCCCCTCCCGATAGCGGGGGGGTTCTACAATGAGCAGTTCTTC. Translating gives CSASPLPIAGGFYNEQFF.

The table lists this clonotype with many counts. This chain uses TRBV12-3 or TRBV12-4 with TRBJ1-1; TRBD1 aligns across 7 bases. The CDR3 has 14 amino acids. Losses at the gene ends were 4 bases for V and 1 base for J; bases not matched to a gene: 3. CDR3 nucleotides: TGTGCCAGCAGTTCAAGGGGGCCGAACACTGAAGCTTTCTTT. It translates to CASSSRGPNTEAFF.

In this sample, this clonotype turned up many times. This sequence joins TRBV6-6 and TRBJ2-7; tentative D call: TRBD2 (6 bases). Germline loops: CDR1 MNHNY, CDR2 SVGAGI (reference sequence). The V end was cut by 6 bases, the J end by 6 bases, with 15 bases between. The CDR3 runs 13 residues. The DNA of the CDR3 is TGTGCCAGCAGGACTTCCCAGGAGGGCGAGCAGTACTTC. This gives the protein CASRTSQEGEQYF.

A few counts support this clonotype. V usage is TRBV20-1 and J usage is TRBJ2-7, with D possibly TRBD2 on 6 matching bases. The ends were cut back, 3 bases at V and 3 bases at J, with 21 bases in the middle. Looked up from germline, CDR1 is DFQATT and CDR2 is SNEGSKA (reference sequence). This CDR3 is built from 16 residues. This CDR3 is CSASKKGIAALYEQYF. The DNA for the CDR3 is TGCAGTGCTAGTAAAAAGGGGATAGCGGCTCTCTACGAGCAGTACTTC.